These 7 T cell receptor beta chains share one sample of origin, sequenced in a study of cytomegalovirus exposure and HLA in healthy donors. Clones were sequenced by immunoSEQ multiplex PCR, and TCRdb holds only the in-frame ones, with some missing. The sample consists of about 340,000 clones, 86% of them appearing once. Sequencing was performed on PBMCs. These TCRs come from a woman between 18 and 30 years old in good health and CMV-seronegative.

The chain is built from TRBV11-2 and TRBJ1-1; D not resolved. Germline V lookup: CDR1 SGHAT, CDR2 FQNNGV. V was trimmed by 8 bases and J by 5 bases, leaving 15 bases between them. CDR3 length equals 13 residues. CDR3 nucleotide sequence: TGTGCCAGCCGCCCTGTTGGAGGGACTGAAGCTTTCTTT. It translates to CASRPVGGTEAFF.

The J gene is TRBJ1-1, the V gene TRBV27; TRBD1 agrees at 7 bases. With 2 bases clipped from V and 3 bases from J, the junction kept 12 bases outside the gene matches. Germline assignment: CDR1 MNHEY and CDR2 SMNVEV (reference sequence). CDR3 length: 17 amino acids. Here the CDR3 DNA reads TGTGCCAGCAGTTTAAGTTCCCGACAGGGTTCGGACACTGAAGCTTTCTTT. Amino acid sequence: CASSLSSRQGSDTEAFF.

This chain uses TRBV6-1 with TRBJ1-1, with D hard to call. The CDR3 consists of 10 residues. From germline, CDR1 is MNHNS and CDR2 SASEGT. V lost 3 bases and J 10 bases, leaving 6 bases between the germline ends. The CDR3 bases are TGTGCCAGCAGTGAGACACGAGCTTTCTTT. As protein: CASSETRAFF.

The chain links TRBV29-1 to TRBJ2-7; 14 nucleotides line up with TRBD2. With V trimmed by 4 bases and J by 7 bases, 15 bases remained unmatched. Germline-derived CDR1 and CDR2 are SQVTM and ANQGSEA. The CDR3 is 17 residues long. CDR3 in amino acids: CSVGSPGTSGSLGEQYF. CDR3 bases: TGCAGCGTTGGGTCTCCCGGGACTAGCGGGAGCCTCGGAGAGCAGTACTTC.

V gene TRBV2 combines with J gene TRBJ1-2, with D unresolved. This CDR3 has 12 residues. Trimming cost V 7 bases and J 0 bases, with 6 bases left between them. CDR1 and CDR2 from the germline V gene are SNHLY and FYNNEI. CDR3 nucleotide sequence: TGTGCCAGCACTCAGACTAACTATGGCTACACCTTC. Amino acid sequence: CASTQTNYGYTF. Complete variable domain (other parts from reference TRBV2 and TRBJ1-2): EPEVTQTPSHQVTQMGQEVILRCVPISNHLYFYWYRQILGQKVEFLVSFYNNEISEKSEIFDDQFSVERPDGSNFTLKIRSTKLEDSAMYFCASTQTNYGYTFGSGTRLTVV.

The chain links TRBV7-2 to TRBJ2-2; D is perhaps TRBD1 (6 bases). V lost 5 bases, J lost 6 bases, and 13 bases lay in between. This CDR3 is built from 14 residues. Germline V gives CDR1 SGHTA, CDR2 FQGNSA. CDR3 amino acids: CASSPAGVAGELFF. The CDR3 DNA sequence: TGTGCCAGCAGCCCAGCAGGGGTCGCCGGGGAGCTGTTTTTT.

Concerning this clone: The same CDR3 can be traced to other DNA sequences in this sample. The chain has TRBV2 and TRBJ2-1; D unresolved. The CDR3 spans 14 residues. In germline, CDR1 is SNHLY, CDR2 FYNNEI. Trimming stripped 6 bases from V and 0 bases from J, with 9 bases between. For the CDR3, the DNA is TGTGCCAGCAGCGGCGTAGCCTCCTACAATGAGCAGTTCTTC. It codes for CASSGVASYNEQFF.